Listed below are T cell receptor beta chains from one sample, sequenced in a study of cytomegalovirus exposure and HLA in healthy donors. Produced via immunoSEQ multiplex PCR; TCRdb's table is partial and in-frame only. This sample has roughly 120,000 clones; about 79% occur once, and the top ten carry roughly 2.6%. The sequenced sample consisted of PBMCs. The receptors were sampled from a young woman in good health and CMV-seronegative. CDR3s include the opening cysteine and the closing phenylalanine or tryptophan. A D gene is named only where the DNA matches it firmly. The size entry is marked missing in some rows and otherwise reads once, few, many or a size class.

>NA|TRBJ2-5|TRBV6-1|TRBD2
CASSGLRLAGAEETQYF
TGTGCCAGCAGTGGGTTGAGACTAGCGGGAGCGGAAGAGACCCAGTACTTC
>NA|TRBJ1-6|TRBV21-1|NA
CASSKYTSLNSPLHF
TGTGCCAGCAGCAAATATACGAGTTTGAATTCACCCCTCCACTTT
>few|TRBJ2-2|TRBV9|NA
CASSESPTGELFF
TGTGCCAGCAGCGAGAGCCCCACCGGGGAGCTGTTTTTT
>NA|TRBJ1-2|TRBV7-2|TRBD1
CASSLGQGSANYGYTF
TGTGCCAGCAGCTTAGGACAGGGGTCCGCTAACTATGGCTACACCTTC
>NA|TRBJ1-2|TRBV7-8|NA
CASSSLAGNGYTF
TGTGCCAGCAGCTCCCTAGCGGGGAATGGCTACACCTTC
>NA|TRBJ1-1|TRBV7-2|NA
CASSFLGVGGEAFF
TGTGCCAGCAGCTTCCTGGGGGTAGGGGGAGAGGCTTTCTTT
>NA|TRBJ2-5|TRBV7-9|TRBD1
CASSSYKTGTGQETQYF
TGTGCCAGCAGCTCTTATAAAACCGGGACAGGGCAAGAGACCCAGTACTTC
>NA|TRBJ2-1|TRBV5-6|TRBD1
CASSLGQGAVEQFF
TGTGCCAGCAGCTTGGGACAGGGGGCTGTTGAGCAGTTCTTC
>NA|TRBJ2-5|TRBV14|NA
CASSQDNRKETQYF
TGTGCCAGCAGCCAAGACAACAGAAAAGAGACCCAGTACTTC
>few|TRBJ1-1|TRBV7-9|NA
CASSRFAGGTEAFF
TGTGCCAGCAGCCGCTTTGCGGGAGGCACTGAAGCTTTCTTT
>NA|TRBJ2-7|TRBV6-5|NA
CASRTNSYEQYF
TGTGCCAGCAGGACTAACTCCTACGAGCAGTACTTC
>NA|TRBJ1-2|TRBV5-4|NA
CASSFGGEPGYTF
TGTGCCAGCAGCTTTGGGGGGGAGCCTGGCTACACCTTC
>NA|TRBJ1-5|TRBV6-1|NA
CASSDGGQPQHF
TGTGCCAGCAGTGACGGGGGACAGCCCCAGCATTTT
>NA|TRBJ2-3|TRBV11-2|TRBD2
CASSLLAGEPDTQYF
TGTGCCAGCAGCTTACTAGCGGGAGAACCAGATACGCAGTATTTT
>NA|TRBJ2-7|TRBV19|NA
CASSISPSYEQYF
TGTGCCAGTAGTATCAGTCCCTCCTACGAGCAGTACTTC
>NA|TRBJ2-7|TRBV27|NA
CASSSGSAYEQYF
TGTGCCAGCAGTTCAGGATCTGCTTACGAGCAGTACTTC
>NA|TRBJ2-5|TRBV7-2|NA
CASSAGLIVKETQYF
TGTGCCAGCAGCGCGGGACTGATTGTAAAAGAGACCCAGTACTTC
>NA|TRBJ1-3|TRBV28|NA
CASSSPGSGNTIYF
TGTGCCAGCAGTTCCCCGGGGTCCGGAAACACCATATATTTT
>NA|TRBJ2-3|TRBV5-4|NA
CASSFRTETDTQYF
TGTGCCAGCAGCTTTCGGACTGAAACAGATACGCAGTATTTT
>NA|TRBJ2-7|TRBV5-1|TRBD2
CASNSAGAYEQYF
TGCGCCAGCAACTCAGCGGGAGCCTACGAGCAGTACTTC
>few|TRBJ2-6|TRBV6-6|TRBD1
CASSYPTGSGANVLTF
TGTGCCAGCAGTTACCCGACAGGGTCTGGGGCCAACGTCCTGACTTTC
>NA|TRBJ2-3|TRBV10-1|TRBD2
CASSNVLAGVPSTDTQYF
TGCGCCAGCAGTAACGTACTAGCGGGAGTGCCGAGCACAGATACGCAGTATTTT
>once|TRBJ1-3|TRBV19|NA
CASQWGDSGNTIYF
TGTGCCAGCCAATGGGGGGACTCTGGAAACACCATATATTTT
>NA|TRBJ2-3|TRBV7-2|NA
CASSPQAGGVGSAGDTQYF
TGTGCCAGCAGCCCCCAGGCCGGGGGTGTGGGTAGTGCGGGGGATACGCAGTATTTT
>NA|TRBJ1-2|TRBV19|NA
CASSNNGYTF
TGTGCCAGTAGTAACAATGGCTACACCTTC
>NA|TRBJ1-2|TRBV7-2|TRBD1
CASSRTGIDYGYTF
TGTGCCAGCAGCAGGACAGGGATCGACTATGGCTACACCTTC
>NA|TRBJ2-1|TRBV30|NA
CAWSVEDSWRGEQFF
TGTGCCTGGAGTGTAGAGGACTCCTGGCGGGGTGAGCAGTTCTTC
>NA|TRBJ2-3|TRBV29-1|TRBD2
CSVELGGGTDTQYF
TGCAGCGTTGAATTGGGAGGGGGCACAGATACGCAGTATTTT
>NA|TRBJ2-2|TRBV6-5|NA
CASSSITGELFF
TGTGCCAGCAGTTCCATTACCGGGGAGCTGTTTTTT
>NA|TRBJ2-5|TRBV4-2|NA
CASSQEWSGSRETQYF
TGTGCCAGCAGCCAAGAATGGAGCGGTAGCCGTGAGACCCAGTACTTC
>NA|TRBJ1-5|TRBV4-1|NA
CASSQDQGQPQHF
TGCGCCAGCAGCCAAGATCAGGGTCAGCCCCAGCATTTT
>once|TRBJ1-1|TRBV7-9|NA
CSSSPVSGEAFF
TGTTCCAGCAGCCCCGTGTCGGGGGAAGCTTTCTTT
>once|TRBJ1-2|TRBV30|TRBD1
CAWGQGNGYTF
TGTGCCTGGGGACAGGGGAATGGCTACACCTTC
>NA|TRBJ2-7|TRBV13|TRBD2
CASSLNRPMWTSGRGDEQYF
TGTGCCAGCAGCTTAAACAGGCCTATGTGGACTAGCGGGAGGGGCGACGAGCAGTACTTC
>NA|TRBJ2-7|TRBV11-2|NA
CASSLERMGQYF
TGTGCCAGCAGCTTAGAGAGGATGGGGCAGTACTTC
>NA|TRBJ1-1|TRBV9|NA
CASSVGSGTEAFF
TGTGCCAGCAGCGTAGGTAGCGGGACTGAAGCTTTCTTT
>NA|TRBJ1-1|TRBV28|NA
CASDKGVGTEAFF
TGTGCCAGCGACAAGGGGGTTGGGACTGAAGCTTTCTTT
>NA|TRBJ2-7|TRBV18|NA
CASSPQVGGSDEQYF
TGTGCCAGCTCACCACAGGTCGGGGGATCCGACGAGCAGTACTTC
>NA|TRBJ2-1|TRBV19|TRBD2
CASTSGLASYNEQFF
TGTGCCAGTACCTCGGGACTAGCCTCCTACAATGAGCAGTTCTTC
>few|TRBJ2-1|TRBV5-5|TRBD2
CASSLGLAQTRSYNEQFF
TGTGCCAGCAGCCTTGGACTAGCGCAAACACGCTCCTACAATGAGCAGTTCTTC
>NA|TRBJ2-3|TRBV5-6|NA
CASSLEGSHPDTQYF
TGTGCCAGCAGCTTGGAGGGGTCTCACCCAGATACGCAGTATTTT
>NA|TRBJ1-4|TRBV6-5|NA
CASSRPGQGGEKLFF
TGTGCCAGCAGCCGACCCGGGCAGGGCGGTGAAAAACTGTTTTTT
>NA|TRBJ2-3|TRBV28|NA
CASTSGIDTQYF
TGTGCCAGCACCAGCGGCATAGATACGCAGTATTTT
>NA|TRBJ2-1|TRBV4-1|TRBD2
CASSREGASGGISEQFF
TGCGCCAGCAGCCGGGAGGGGGCTAGCGGGGGTATTAGTGAGCAGTTCTTC
>NA|TRBJ1-5|TRBV5-1|TRBD1
CASSPTGLDQPQHF
TGCGCCAGCAGCCCGACAGGGCTTGATCAGCCCCAGCATTTT
>NA|TRBJ1-1|TRBV9|NA
CASSKQGMNTEAFF
TGTGCCAGCAGCAAACAGGGCATGAACACTGAAGCTTTCTTT
>NA|TRBJ1-4|TRBV6-6|TRBD1
CASSRDRGREKLFF
TGTGCCAGCAGCCGAGACAGGGGCCGGGAAAAACTGTTTTTT
>NA|TRBJ1-5|TRBV28|NA
CASSPFNQPQHF
TGTGCCAGCAGTCCATTCAATCAGCCCCAGCATTTT
>NA|TRBJ2-7|TRBV28|NA
CASRSRGEYEQYF
TGTGCCAGCAGAAGCAGGGGAGAGTACGAGCAGTACTTC
>NA|TRBJ2-1|TRBV7-2|TRBD2
CASSLIAGVSYNEQFF
TGTGCCAGCAGCTTAATAGCGGGAGTCTCCTACAATGAGCAGTTCTTC
>NA|TRBJ1-5|TRBV6-1|TRBD1
CASKTGTGQEQPQHF
TGTGCCAGCAAAACCGGGACGGGACAGGAACAGCCCCAGCATTTT
>NA|TRBJ1-4|TRBV7-9|TRBD1
CASSDRGNEKLFF
TGTGCCAGCAGCGACAGGGGTAATGAAAAACTGTTTTTT
>once|TRBJ1-5|TRBV7-8|NA
CASSLDRANQPQHF
TGTGCCAGCAGCTTAGACAGAGCAAATCAGCCCCAGCATTTT
>few|TRBJ1-1|TRBV4-1|NA
CASSRWLGDTEAFF
TGCGCCAGCAGCCGCTGGTTAGGGGACACTGAAGCTTTCTTT